The entry below gives a single T cell receptor beta chain sequence along with its context. Its antigen is undetermined. These data come from a study of T cell repertoires in cytomegalovirus infection. For the study at large: Recently described HLA-C-restricted plus well-studied HLA-B-restricted CMV epitopes were used. CMV infection together with matching HLA type was indicated by public TCR beta signatures.

TCRdb reprocessed the reads via MiXCR and lists one record per CDR3 protein. The table has about 150,000 distinct CDR3 sequences, approximately 30% seen once; the top ten hold 45% to 60%. CDR3 length: 14 residues. The V and J ends lost 3 bases and 9 bases, in that order; junction bases with no gene match: 6. Germline CDR1 reads MGHRA; CDR2 reads YSYEKL. General study results and limits: HLA-C-restricted CMV-specific TCR beta clonotypes were dominant in the ex vivo response. Cumulative frequency of public TCR beta families picked out carriers of CMV plus the relevant HLA.

Sequences were derived from CD8+ T cells from cultured PBMCs, sampled from culture after CMV antigen stimulation. This TCR was recovered from a human donor in good health (CMV status not recorded). Some clones in this sample may be carry-over from other donors' samples. The chain joins TRBV4-1 to TRBJ2-1, with 9 bases identical to TRBD2. The CDR3 DNA is TGCGCCAGCAGCCACGGCGGGGGGGCCTCTGAGCAGTTCTTC. Protein: CASSHGGGASEQFF.